This entry describes one T cell receptor (beta chain). The CDR3 contains 17 residues. Germline V lookup: CDR1 SEHNR, CDR2 FQNEAQ (reference sequence). V lost 4 bases and J lost 0, with 16 bases in between. This sample stems from a study of blood T cell repertoires in COVID-19. Profiled with immunoSEQ multiplex PCR; TCRdb holds only in-frame clones, not every one. The sample gives some 150,000 clones, roughly 81% of which show up once; roughly 8.6% is in the top ten. The clonotype originates from a woman aged 50 to 65 with active or convalescent COVID-19. The chain employs TRBV7-9 and TRBJ1-3; no clear D gene. Material for sequencing was peripheral blood. The CDR3 protein is CASSSIRVPASGNTIYF. For the CDR3, the DNA is TGTGCCAGCAGCTCCATACGGGTACCAGCCTCTGGAAACACCATATATTTT.